Each of the 19 T cell receptor beta chains below was sequenced from the same sample in a study of blood T cells in healthy people across ages. The second PCR ran roughly 6 to 11 cycles with a sample-barcoded 5' primer and J-beta primers. TCRdb analysed the 5' RACE reads with MiXCR anew, one entry per CDR3 protein. The sample includes about 1.5 million distinct CDR3 sequences, 40% to 45% of them seen just once. Material for sequencing was blood. The receptors here all came from a woman between 18 and 29 years old in good health.

The rearrangement uses TRBV4-3 and TRBJ1-1; maybe TRBD1 (5 bases). The V gene lost 0 bases and the J gene lost 4 bases, with 12 bases spanning the gap. This CDR3 spans 15 amino acids. Germline V lookup: CDR1 LGHNA, CDR2 YSLEER. CDR3: CASSQDSLGVTEAFF. As DNA, the CDR3 is TGCGCCAGCAGCCAAGACTCTTTGGGGGTCACTGAAGCTTTCTTT.

This clonotype was detected only a few times. One base away lies a much larger clone, so this may be a sequencing read error. This chain links TRBV7-9 with TRBJ1-5; D call uncertain. Germline CDR1 and CDR2: SEHNR and FQNEAQ (reference sequence). V gave up 2 bases and J gave up 2 bases, with 7 bases separating them. CDR3 length: 14 amino acids. The CDR3 sequence: CASSLLEGNQPQHF. The CDR3 nucleotides read TGTGCCAGCAGCTTATTAGAGGGCAATCAGCCCCAGCATTTT.

This rearrangement joins TRBV9 to TRBJ2-5; the D gene could be TRBD1 or TRBD2 (6 bases each). The better agreement between TRBJ2-1 and the DNA end casts doubt on the J call. The CDR3 runs 19 residues. CDR1 is SGDLS, CDR2 YYNGEE, per germline. The CDR3 DNA follows: TGTGCCAGCAGCGGGTTCCACGGAGGGGACATTCTGTACCAAGAGACCCAGTTCTTC. This codes for CASSGFHGGDILYQETQFF.

This clonotype has more than one count but fewer than ten. The chain employs TRBV11-1 and TRBJ2-3, with 12 bases aligning to TRBD2. The V gene end was trimmed by 1 base and the J gene end by 9 bases; junction bases not matched to a gene: 5. Germline V CDR1 and CDR2: SGHAT, FQDESV (reference sequence). The CDR3 length is 15 residues. The CDR3 loop is CASSLGLAGVWTQYF. CDR3 nucleotide sequence: TGTGCCAGCAGCTTAGGACTAGCGGGAGTATGGACGCAGTATTTT.

The rearrangement links TRBV29-1 to TRBJ2-1; D uncertain. Trimming removed 5 bases from V and 8 bases from J, with 13 bases in between. From germline, CDR1 is SQVTM and CDR2 ANQGSEA. The length of the CDR3 is 12 residues. The CDR3 sequence: CSVIPSVDEQFF. CDR3 in DNA: TGCAGCGTTATCCCCAGCGTCGATGAGCAGTTCTTC.

This clonotype turned up a few times. The rearrangement links TRBV20-1 to TRBJ2-1, with unresolved D. Germline V gene sequence: CDR1 DFQATT, CDR2 SNEGSKA (reference sequence). The CDR3 has 12 amino acids. Trimming removed 6 bases from V and 4 bases from J, with 10 bases in between. The CDR3 coding sequence is TGCAGTGCAGCCCTAGGGTACAATGAGCAGTTCTTC. This encodes CSAALGYNEQFF.

In its sample, this clonotype was seen once. J is TRBJ1-5 and V is TRBV7-2; possible D gene TRBD1, 5 bases. Trimming shortened V by 11 bases and J by 4 bases, and 12 bases separated the two germline ends. In germline, CDR1 is SGHTA, CDR2 FQGNSA. The CDR3 has 12 amino acids. CDR3 region: CAGNYRNQPQHF. In DNA, the CDR3 is TGTGCCGGCAACTACAGGAATCAGCCCCAGCATTTT.

The rearrangement joins TRBV7-9 to TRBJ1-1; D remains ambiguous. The germline V and J ends were trimmed by 0 bases and 8 bases, with 7 bases remaining between them. There are 12 residues in the CDR3. Germline V gene data show CDR1 as SEHNR and CDR2 as FQNEAQ (reference sequence). The CDR3, as DNA: TGTGCCAGCAGCTTAGCTCCTTCCGAAGCTTTCTTT. As protein: CASSLAPSEAFF.

V gene TRBV20-1 combines with J gene TRBJ1-2; D might be TRBD1 (5 bases). The length of the CDR3 is 14 residues. Germline CDR1 DFQATT, CDR2 SNEGSKA (reference sequence). The V and J ends lost 4 bases and 7 bases respectively, with 19 bases between them. CDR3 bases: TGCAGTGCTAACCGGGACCGACCCTCTCGTGGCTACACCTTC. It yields the protein CSANRDRPSRGYTF.

The genes are TRBV5-1 and TRBJ1-2; D gene unclear. The CDR3 length is 12 residues. Germline-derived CDR1 and CDR2 are SGHRS and YFSETQ. V dropped 5 bases and J dropped 8 bases, with 13 bases sitting between them. This CDR3 reads CASSRGGFGYTF. CDR3 DNA: TGCGCCAGCAGTCGAGGAGGTTTCGGCTACACCTTC.

J is TRBJ2-3 and V is TRBV15, with a possible D match to TRBD2 (6 bases). Germline V lookup: CDR1 LNHNV, CDR2 YYDKDF (reference sequence). V lost 0 bases, J lost 8 bases, and 12 bases lay in between. The CDR3 is 14 amino acids. The CDR3 loop reads CATSRDPRGGTQYF. Here the CDR3 DNA reads TGTGCCACCAGCAGAGATCCCCGGGGAGGTACGCAGTATTTT.

V gene TRBV7-2 combines with J gene TRBJ2-7; TRBD1 agrees at 8 bases. V dropped 4 bases and J dropped 1; count of bases not matched to a gene: 6. This CDR3 region has 15 residues. Germline-derived CDR1 and CDR2 are SGHTA and FQGNSA. CDR3 bases: TGTGCCAGCAGCTCTGTGCGGACAGGGTCCTACGAGCAGTACTTC. Amino acids: CASSSVRTGSYEQYF.

The V call is TRBV27, the J call TRBJ2-3; the match to TRBD2 covers 8 bases. The trim removed 9 bases at V and 2 bases at J, leaving 10 bases unmatched. CDR1 is MNHEY and CDR2 is SMNVEV in the germline V gene (reference sequence). The length of the CDR3 is 15 residues. CDR3: CASTLASGSTDTQYF. Written as DNA, the CDR3 is TGTGCCAGTACTTTGGCTAGCGGGTCCACAGATACGCAGTATTTT.

This clonotype was seen only a few times. The V gene is TRBV15, the J gene TRBJ2-6; no clear D. Germline loops: CDR1 LNHNV, CDR2 YYDKDF (reference sequence). V was pared by 7 bases and J by 0 bases, with 10 bases between. The CDR3 totals 15 residues. The chain's CDR3 is CATKRASSGANVLTF. The CDR3 DNA follows: TGTGCCACCAAGCGAGCAAGCTCTGGGGCCAACGTCCTGACTTTC.

This chain joins TRBV7-9 and TRBJ2-1; D is undetermined. V was trimmed by 5 bases and J by 9 bases, leaving 11 bases between them. Germline CDR1 and CDR2: SEHNR and FQNEAQ (reference sequence). This CDR3 region has 12 residues. CDR3 bases: TGTGCCAGCAGCCTCTCTTGGGTTGAGCAGTTCTTC. Residues: CASSLSWVEQFF.

V usage is TRBV5-1 and J usage is TRBJ2-7, with TRBD1 matching 7 bases. This CDR3 has 15 residues. The trim removed 1 base at V and 3 bases at J, leaving 7 bases unmatched. Per the germline V gene, CDR1 is SGHRS and CDR2 is YFSETQ. The CDR3 loop reads CASSLLQGQDYEQYF. In nucleotides, the CDR3 is TGCGCCAGCAGCTTGTTACAGGGGCAAGACTACGAGCAGTACTTC.

This clonotype was seen only a few times. This chain connects TRBV25-1 to TRBJ2-3, with D possibly matching TRBD1 (6 bases). V was clipped by 7 bases and J by 4 bases, with 18 bases between them. The CDR3 spans 15 residues. CDR1 and CDR2 from the germline V gene are MGHDK and SYGVNS. DNA for the CDR3: TGTGCCAGCATGGAGAAAGGCAGGGGTTCAGATACGCAGTATTTT. This gives the protein CASMEKGRGSDTQYF. Drawing the rest from reference TRBV25-1 and TRBJ2-3, the complete variable domain is EADIYQTPRYLVIGTGKKITLECSQTMGHDKMYWYQQDPGMELHLIHYSYGVNSTEKGDLSSESTVSRIRTEHFPLTLESARPSHTSQYLCASMEKGRGSDTQYFGPGTRLTVL.

This clonotype was picked up a small number of times. The chain uses TRBV6-6 and TRBJ2-1; D is perhaps TRBD2 (5 bases). This CDR3 region has 14 residues. Germline-derived CDR1 and CDR2 are MNHNY and SVGAGI (reference sequence). Between the trimmed V and J ends, which lost 9 bases and 6 bases, there was a span of 18 bases. CDR3 sequence (DNA): TGTGCCAGTAAACGGGAATTAGTGGCCAATGAGCAGTTCTTC. Its protein product is CASKRELVANEQFF.

This clonotype was counted many times. This chain links TRBV20-1 with TRBJ1-1, with TRBD1 matching 7 bases. Trimming took 1 base from V and 5 from J; bases not matched to a gene: 4. Germline V lookup: CDR1 DFQATT, CDR2 SNEGSKA (reference sequence). There are 13 residues in the CDR3. CDR3 sequence reads: CSARGLTGTEAFF. DNA of the CDR3: TGCAGTGCTAGAGGGTTGACAGGGACTGAAGCTTTCTTT.